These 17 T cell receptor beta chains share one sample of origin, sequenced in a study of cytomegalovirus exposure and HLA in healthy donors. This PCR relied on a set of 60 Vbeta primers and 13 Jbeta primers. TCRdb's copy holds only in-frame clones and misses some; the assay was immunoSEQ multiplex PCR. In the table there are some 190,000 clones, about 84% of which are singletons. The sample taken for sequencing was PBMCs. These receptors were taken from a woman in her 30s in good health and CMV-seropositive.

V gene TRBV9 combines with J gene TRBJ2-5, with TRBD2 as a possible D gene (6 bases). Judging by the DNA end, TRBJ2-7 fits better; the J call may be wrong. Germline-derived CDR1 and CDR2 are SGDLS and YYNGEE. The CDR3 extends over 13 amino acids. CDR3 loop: CASSSGYSYEQYF. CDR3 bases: TGTGCCAGCAGTAGCGGCTATTCCTACGAGCAGTACTTC.

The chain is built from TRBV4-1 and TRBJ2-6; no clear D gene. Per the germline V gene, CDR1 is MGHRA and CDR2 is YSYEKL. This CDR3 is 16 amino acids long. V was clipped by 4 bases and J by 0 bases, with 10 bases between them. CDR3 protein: CASSPLPSSGANVLTF. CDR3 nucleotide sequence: TGCGCCAGCAGCCCCCTCCCCAGCTCTGGGGCCAACGTCCTGACTTTC.

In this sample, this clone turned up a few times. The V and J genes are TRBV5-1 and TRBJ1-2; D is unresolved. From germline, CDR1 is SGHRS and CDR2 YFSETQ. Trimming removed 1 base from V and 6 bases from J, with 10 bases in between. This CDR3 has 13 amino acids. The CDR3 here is CASSLNPADGYTF. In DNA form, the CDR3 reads TGCGCCAGCAGCTTGAACCCCGCGGATGGCTACACCTTC.

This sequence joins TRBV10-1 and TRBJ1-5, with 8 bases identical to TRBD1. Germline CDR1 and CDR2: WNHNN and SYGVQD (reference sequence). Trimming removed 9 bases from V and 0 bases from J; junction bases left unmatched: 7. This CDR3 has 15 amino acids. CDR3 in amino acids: CARAPDRDSNQPQHF. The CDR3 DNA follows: TGCGCCAGGGCCCCGGACAGGGATAGCAATCAGCCCCAGCATTTT.

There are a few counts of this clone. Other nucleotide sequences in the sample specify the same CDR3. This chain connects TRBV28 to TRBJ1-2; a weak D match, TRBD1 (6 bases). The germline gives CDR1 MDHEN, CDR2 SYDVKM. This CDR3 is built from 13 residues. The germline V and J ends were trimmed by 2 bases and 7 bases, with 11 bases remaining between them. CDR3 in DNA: TGTGCCAGCAGTTTACAACAGGGTCCTGGCTACACCTTC. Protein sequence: CASSLQQGPGYTF.

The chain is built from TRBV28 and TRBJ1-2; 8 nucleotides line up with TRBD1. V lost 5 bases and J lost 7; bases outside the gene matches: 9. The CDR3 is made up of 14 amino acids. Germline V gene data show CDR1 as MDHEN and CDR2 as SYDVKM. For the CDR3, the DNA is TGTGCCAGCAGTGAACCGGGACAGGCGGTTGGCTACACCTTC. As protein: CASSEPGQAVGYTF.

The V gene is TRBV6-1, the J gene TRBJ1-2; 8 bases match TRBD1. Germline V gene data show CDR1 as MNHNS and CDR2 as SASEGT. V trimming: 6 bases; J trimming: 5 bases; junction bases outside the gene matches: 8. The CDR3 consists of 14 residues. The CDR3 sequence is CASRFSGTGYGYTF. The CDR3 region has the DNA TGTGCCAGCAGGTTTTCCGGGACAGGATATGGCTACACCTTC.

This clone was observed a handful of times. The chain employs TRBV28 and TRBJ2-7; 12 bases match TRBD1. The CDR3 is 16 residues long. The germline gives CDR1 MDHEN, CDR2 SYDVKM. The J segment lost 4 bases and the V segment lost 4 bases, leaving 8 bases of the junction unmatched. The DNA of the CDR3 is TGTGCCAGCAGTTCCACCGGGACAGGGGGCGGGTACGAGCAGTACTTC. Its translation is CASSSTGTGGGYEQYF. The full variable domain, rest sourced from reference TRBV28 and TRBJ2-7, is DVKVTQSSRYLVKRTGEKVFLECVQDMDHENMFWYRQDPGLGLRLIYFSYDVKMKEKGDIPEGYSVSREKKERFSLILESASTNQTSMYLCASSSTGTGGGYEQYFGPGTRLTVT.

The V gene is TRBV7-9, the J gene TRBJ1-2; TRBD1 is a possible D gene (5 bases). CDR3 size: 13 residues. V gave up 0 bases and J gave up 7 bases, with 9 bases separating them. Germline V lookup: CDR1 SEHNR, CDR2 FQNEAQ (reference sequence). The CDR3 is CASSLARQGGYTF. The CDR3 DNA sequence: TGTGCCAGCAGCTTAGCGCGGCAGGGTGGCTACACCTTC.

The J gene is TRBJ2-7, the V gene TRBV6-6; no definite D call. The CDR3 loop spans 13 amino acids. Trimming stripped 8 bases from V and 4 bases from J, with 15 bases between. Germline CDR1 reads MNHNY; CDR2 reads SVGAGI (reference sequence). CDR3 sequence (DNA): TGTGCCAGCGCCTCACTCGTTTCATACGAGCAGTACTTC. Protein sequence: CASASLVSYEQYF.

The CDR3 spells CASSLGGQTNYGYTF. The CDR3 nucleotides are TGTGCCAGCAGCTTAGGGGGACAGACTAACTATGGCTACACCTTC. The V call is TRBV13, the J call TRBJ1-2; 7 positions match TRBD1. Per the germline V gene, CDR1 is PRHDT and CDR2 is FYEKMQ (reference sequence). Losses at the gene ends were 0 bases for V and 0 bases for J; bases not matched to a gene: 1. CDR3 length: 15 residues.

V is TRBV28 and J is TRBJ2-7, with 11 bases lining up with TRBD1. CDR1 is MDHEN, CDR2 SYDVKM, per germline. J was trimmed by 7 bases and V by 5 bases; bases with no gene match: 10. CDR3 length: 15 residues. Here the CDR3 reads CASSPVRDRGWEQYF. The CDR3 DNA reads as TGTGCCAGCAGTCCTGTCCGGGACAGGGGGTGGGAGCAGTACTTC.

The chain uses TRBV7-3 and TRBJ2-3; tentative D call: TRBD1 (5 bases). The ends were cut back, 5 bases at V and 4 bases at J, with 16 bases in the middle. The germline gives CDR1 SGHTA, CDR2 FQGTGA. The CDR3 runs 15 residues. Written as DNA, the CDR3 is TGTGCCAGCAGCCCGGCTCCAGGGATTGCAGATACGCAGTATTTT. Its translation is CASSPAPGIADTQYF.

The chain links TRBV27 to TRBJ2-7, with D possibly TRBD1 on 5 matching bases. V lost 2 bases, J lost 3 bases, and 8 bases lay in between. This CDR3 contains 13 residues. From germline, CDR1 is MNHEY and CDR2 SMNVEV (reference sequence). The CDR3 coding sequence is TGTGCCAGCAGTTTACGTACAGGCTACGAGCAGTACTTC. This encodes CASSLRTGYEQYF.

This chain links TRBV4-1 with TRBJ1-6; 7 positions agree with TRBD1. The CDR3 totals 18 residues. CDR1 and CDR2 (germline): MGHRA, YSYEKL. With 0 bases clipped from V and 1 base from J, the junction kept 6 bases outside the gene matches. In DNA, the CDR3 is TGCGCCAGCAGCCAAGATGGGTTGACAGGGTCCTATAATTCACCCCTCCACTTT. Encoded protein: CASSQDGLTGSYNSPLHF.

CDR3 residues: CASGRIGGMADTQYF. The CDR3 DNA reads TGTGCCAGCGGTAGGATAGGGGGCATGGCAGATACGCAGTATTTT. The chain has TRBV25-1 and TRBJ2-3, with 7 bases identical to TRBD1. Germline trimming cut 8 bases from V and 4 bases from J; bases unmatched to any gene: 12. CDR1 is MGHDK and CDR2 is SYGVNS in the germline V gene. The CDR3 has 15 amino acids.

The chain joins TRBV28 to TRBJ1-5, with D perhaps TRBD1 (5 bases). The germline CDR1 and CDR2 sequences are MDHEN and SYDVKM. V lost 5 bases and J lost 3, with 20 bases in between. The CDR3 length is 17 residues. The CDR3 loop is CASSPGFRQSPNQPQHF. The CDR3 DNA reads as TGTGCCAGCAGTCCCGGATTCCGACAGTCCCCCAATCAGCCCCAGCATTTT. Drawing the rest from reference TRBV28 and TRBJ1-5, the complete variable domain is DVKVTQSSRYLVKRTGEKVFLECVQDMDHENMFWYRQDPGLGLRLIYFSYDVKMKEKGDIPEGYSVSREKKERFSLILESASTNQTSMYLCASSPGFRQSPNQPQHFGDGTRLSIL.